This TCR beta chain was captured in a study of glioma-infiltrating T cells after dendritic cell vaccination. Primers: 60 V beta forward and 13 J beta reverse. TCRdb's copy holds only in-frame clones and misses some; the assay was immunoSEQ multiplex PCR. Here the sample spans over 55,000 clones, roughly 83% being singletons. Time point reported: after dendritic cell vaccination, including at tumor progression/relapse. This clonotype originated in a human donor with glioblastoma. This material consisted of blood, taken after dendritic cell vaccination.

Here the CDR3 DNA reads TGTGCCAGCAGTTACCGTCCAGGTTTAGGGAGCACTGAAGCTTTCTTT. This codes for CASSYRPGLGSTEAFF. The rearrangement joins TRBV6-5 to TRBJ1-1; D is ambiguous. With 2 bases removed from V and 4 bases from J, the gap between germline ends came to 17 bases. The germline gives CDR1 MNHEY, CDR2 SVGAGI. This CDR3 is 16 amino acids long.